A selection of T cell receptor beta chains follows, all from one sample in a study of control samples from healthy donors and cancer patients. Sequenced by immunoSEQ multiplex PCR; TCRdb stores in-frame clones only, minus some. The sample includes about 160,000 clones, over 85% of them seen just once. The source material was blood. Receptor source: a man aged 18-30 years in good health. The CDR3 runs from the conserved cysteine through the conserved F or W. A D gene is named only where the DNA matches it firmly. Only some rows state a clone size, as once, few, many or a class for expanded clones.

.,TRBJ2-1,TRBV30,TRBD2,TGTGCCTGGAGTGTACTTCTAGCGGGGGCCGCGAATGAGCAGTTCTTC,CAWSVLLAGAANEQFF
.,TRBJ1-2,TRBV6-5,.,TGTGCCAGCCCTCCTTTTGGCTACACCTTC,CASPPFGYTF
.,TRBJ1-1,TRBV10-1,.,TGCGCCAGCGGCTCTCATACTAACGAAGCTTTCTTT,CASGSHTNEAFF
.,TRBJ2-7,TRBV3-1/TRBV3-2,.,TGTGCCAGCAGCCAAGATAGTTTGGCTTCCCCCAAACTCGGCTCCTACGAGCAGTACTTC,CASSQDSLASPKLGSYEQYF
.,TRBJ1-4,TRBV28,.,TGTGCCAGCAGTTTGGTGGGGGGGGATGAAAAACTGTTTTTT,CASSLVGGDEKLFF
.,TRBJ2-5,TRBV9,TRBD2,TGTGCCAGCAGCAAACGGACTAGCGGCGAGACCCAGTACTTC,CASSKRTSGETQYF
.,TRBJ2-2,TRBV10-3,TRBD2,TGTGCCTCTCGCCCGGGACTAGCGGCTACCGGGGAGCTGTTTTTT,CASRPGLAATGELFF
.,TRBJ1-5,TRBV7-2,.,TGTGCCAGCAGCTTGGGGGTTTCCAATCAGCCCCAGCATTTT,CASSLGVSNQPQHF
.,TRBJ1-1,TRBV3-1/TRBV3-2,.,TGTGCCAGCAGCCAAGTGGGAACCCAGAGGGGCTCTGAAGCTTTCTTT,CASSQVGTQRGSEAFF
.,TRBJ1-1,TRBV5-1,.,TGCGCCAGCAGGGACACCTACACTGAAGCTTTCTTT,CASRDTYTEAFF
.,TRBJ2-7,TRBV6-2/TRBV6-3,TRBD2,TGTGCCAGCAGCAGACTAGCGGTGGTTCGAGAGCAGTACTTC,CASSRLAVVREQYF
few,TRBJ1-5,TRBV18,.,TGTGCCAGCTCGGAACAACAGGGCAACAGCAATCAGCCCCAGCATTTT,CASSEQQGNSNQPQHF
.,TRBJ1-5,TRBV5-6,.,TGTGCCAGCAGCGTAGGACTGCCTAATAGCAATCAGCCCCAGCATTTT,CASSVGLPNSNQPQHF
.,TRBJ2-7,TRBV24-1,TRBD1,TGTGCCACCGCTCGGGGGACAGGGAGTAACTACGAGCAGTACTTC,CATARGTGSNYEQYF
.,TRBJ2-7,TRBV15,TRBD1,TGTGCCACCAGCAGAGATTTGACAGGGAAAAGGAGAGAATCCTACGAGCAGTACTTC,CATSRDLTGKRRESYEQYF
.,TRBJ1-5,TRBV30,TRBD1,TGTGCCTGGAGCCCCAATTTACAGGGGGGTCAGCCCCAGCATTTT,CAWSPNLQGGQPQHF
.,TRBJ2-3,TRBV7-9,.,TGTGCCAGCAGCTTCTACAGGTCGCCTTGGTTGAGCACAGATACGCAGTATTTT,CASSFYRSPWLSTDTQYF